The following is a T cell receptor beta chain sequence with its context. Its antigen is unidentified. With the Oncomine TCR Beta short-read assay, DNA from cultured CD4+ T cells was sequenced. Each CDR3 protein gets one entry after TCRdb re-called the PCR reads with MiXCR. The sample holds more than 13,000 distinct CDR3 sequences; around a fifth are singletons and the top ten take around 12%. The CDR3 is 16 amino acids. The V segment lost 5 bases and the J segment 1 base; nucleotides outside the gene matches: 6. The germline CDR1 and CDR2 sequences are DFQATT and SNEGSKA (reference sequence). The data were taken from a study of vaccination and CD4 T cells after COVID-19. General study results and limits: Spike mono-reactive status applied to 304 of 307 vaccine-specific clones in convalescent patients. Researchers report that a median 86.3% of reactive clones in convalescent patients surfaced only post-vaccination.

Treatment indicated: approximately nine-day PBMC culture with coronavirus spike peptide pools or control peptides (ViraFEST assay). Expansion of antigen-specific T cells with peptide pools by ViraFEST preceded sequencing of TCRs. This receptor was obtained from a human donor who received a COVID-19 vaccine. V usage is TRBV20-1 and J usage is TRBJ2-3; 13 bases map to TRBD2. Sequenced here: CD4+ T cells from blood, cultured in vitro, sampled before SARS-CoV-2 vaccination. The CDR3 region has the DNA TGCAGTGCTGAGACCGGGACTAGCGGGGGCACAGATACGCAGTATTTT. Protein product: CSAETGTSGGTDTQYF.